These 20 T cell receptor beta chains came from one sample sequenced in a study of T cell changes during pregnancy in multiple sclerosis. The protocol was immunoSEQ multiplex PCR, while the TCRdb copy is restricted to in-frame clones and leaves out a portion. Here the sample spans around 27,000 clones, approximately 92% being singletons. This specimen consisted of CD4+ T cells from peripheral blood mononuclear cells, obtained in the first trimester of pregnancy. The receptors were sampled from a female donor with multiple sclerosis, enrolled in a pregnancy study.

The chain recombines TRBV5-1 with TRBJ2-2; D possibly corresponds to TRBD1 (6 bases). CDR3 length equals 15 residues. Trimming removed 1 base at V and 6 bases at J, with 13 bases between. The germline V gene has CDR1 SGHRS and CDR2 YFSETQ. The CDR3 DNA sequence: TGCGCCAGCAGCTTGTGGGGGCTGAGCGCCGGGGAGCTGTTTTTT. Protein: CASSLWGLSAGELFF.

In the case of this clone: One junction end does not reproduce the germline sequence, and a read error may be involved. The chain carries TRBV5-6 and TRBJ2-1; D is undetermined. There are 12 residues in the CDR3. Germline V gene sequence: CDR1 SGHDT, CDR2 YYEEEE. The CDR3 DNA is TGTGCCAGTAGCTTGTTCAGATACGAGCAGTTCTTC. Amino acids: CASSLFRYEQFF. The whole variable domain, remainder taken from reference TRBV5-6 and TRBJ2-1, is DAGVTQSPTHLIKTRGQQVTLRCSPKSGHDTVSWYQQALGQGPQFIFQYYEEEERQRGNFPDRFSGHQFPNYSSELNVNALLLGDSALYLCASSLFRYEQFFGPGTRLTVL.

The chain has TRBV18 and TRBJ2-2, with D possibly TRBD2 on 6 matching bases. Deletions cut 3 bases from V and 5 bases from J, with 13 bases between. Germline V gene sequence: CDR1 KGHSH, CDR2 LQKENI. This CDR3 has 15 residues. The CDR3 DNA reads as TGTGCCAGCTCACCCGAGGGCGCGGGGACCGGGGAGCTGTTTTTT. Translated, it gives CASSPEGAGTGELFF.

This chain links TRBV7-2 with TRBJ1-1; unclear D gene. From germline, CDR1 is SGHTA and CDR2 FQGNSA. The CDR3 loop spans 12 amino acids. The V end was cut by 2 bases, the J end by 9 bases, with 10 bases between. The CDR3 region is CASSLWREQAFF. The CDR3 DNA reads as TGTGCCAGCAGCTTATGGCGGGAGCAAGCTTTCTTT. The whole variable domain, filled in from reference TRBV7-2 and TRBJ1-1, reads GAGVSQSPSNKVTEKGKDVELRCDPISGHTALYWYRQSLGQGLEFLIYFQGNSAPDKSGLPSDRFSAERTGGSVSTLTIQRTQQEDSAVYLCASSLWREQAFFGQGTRLTVV.

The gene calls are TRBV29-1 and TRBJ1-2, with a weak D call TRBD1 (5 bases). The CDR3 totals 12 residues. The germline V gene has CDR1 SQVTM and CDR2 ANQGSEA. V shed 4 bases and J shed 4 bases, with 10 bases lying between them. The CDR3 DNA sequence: TGCAGCGTTGGTCAGGGTCTCTATGGCTACACCTTC. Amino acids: CSVGQGLYGYTF.

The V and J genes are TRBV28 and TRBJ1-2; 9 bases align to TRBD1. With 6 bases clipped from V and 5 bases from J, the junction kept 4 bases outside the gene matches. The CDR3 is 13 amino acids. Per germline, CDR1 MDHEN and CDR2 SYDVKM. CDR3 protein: CASSWTGEYGYTF. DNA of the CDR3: TGTGCCAGCAGCTGGACAGGGGAGTATGGCTACACCTTC.

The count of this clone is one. CDR3 sequence: CASSLDRSTGWVYEQYF. As DNA, the CDR3 is TGTGCCAGCAGCTTGGACCGGTCAACAGGGTGGGTCTACGAGCAGTACTTC. V usage is TRBV5-4 and J usage is TRBJ2-7, with D tentatively TRBD1 (6 bases). Germline assignment: CDR1 SGHNT and CDR2 YYREEE (reference sequence). This CDR3 spans 17 amino acids. Trimming stripped 0 bases from V and 3 bases from J, with 19 bases between. The whole variable domain, filled in from reference TRBV5-4 and TRBJ2-7, reads ETGVTQSPTHLIKTRGQQVTLRCSSQSGHNTVSWYQQALGQGPQFIFQYYREEENGRGNFPPRFSGLQFPNYSSELNVNALELDDSALYLCASSLDRSTGWVYEQYFGPGTRLTVT.

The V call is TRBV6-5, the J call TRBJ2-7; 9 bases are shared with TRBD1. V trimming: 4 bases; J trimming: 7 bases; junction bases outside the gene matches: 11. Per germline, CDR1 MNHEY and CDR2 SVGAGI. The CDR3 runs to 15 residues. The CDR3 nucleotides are TGTGCCAGCAGTTCTCCGGGACAGGGTGGTGTTGAGCAGTACTTC. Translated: CASSSPGQGGVEQYF.

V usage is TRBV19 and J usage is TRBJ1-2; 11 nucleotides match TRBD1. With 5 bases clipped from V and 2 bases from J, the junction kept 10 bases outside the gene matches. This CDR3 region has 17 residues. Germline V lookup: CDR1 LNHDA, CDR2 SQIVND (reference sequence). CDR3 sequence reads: CASSVGTGGPVNYGYTF. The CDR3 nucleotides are TGTGCCAGTAGTGTTGGGACAGGGGGTCCCGTAAACTATGGCTACACCTTC.

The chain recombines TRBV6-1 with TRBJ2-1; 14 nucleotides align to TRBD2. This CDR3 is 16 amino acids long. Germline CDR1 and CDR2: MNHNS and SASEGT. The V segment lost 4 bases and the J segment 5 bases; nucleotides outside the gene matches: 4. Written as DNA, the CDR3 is TGTGCCAGCAGTGGGACTAGCGGGGGGAGTAACAATGAGCAGTTCTTC. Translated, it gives CASSGTSGGSNNEQFF.

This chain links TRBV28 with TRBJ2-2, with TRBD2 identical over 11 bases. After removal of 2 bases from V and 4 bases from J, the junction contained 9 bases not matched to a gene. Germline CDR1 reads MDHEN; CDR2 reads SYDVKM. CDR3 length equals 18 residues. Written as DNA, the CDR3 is TGTGCCAGCAGTTTACGCCGTGATAGCGGGGGGGCCACCGGGGAGCTGTTTTTT. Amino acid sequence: CASSLRRDSGGATGELFF.

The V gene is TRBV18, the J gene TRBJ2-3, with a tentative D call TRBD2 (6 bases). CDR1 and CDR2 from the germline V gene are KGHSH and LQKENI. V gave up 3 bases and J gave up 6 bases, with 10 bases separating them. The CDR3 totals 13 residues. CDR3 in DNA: TGTGCCAGCTCACCCGCGAGCGGGGATACGCAGTATTTT. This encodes CASSPASGDTQYF. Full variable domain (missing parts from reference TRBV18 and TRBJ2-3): NAGVMQNPRHLVRRRGQEARLRCSPMKGHSHVYWYRQLPEEGLKFMVYLQKENIIDESGMPKERFSAEFPKEGPSILRIQQVVRGDSAAYFCASSPASGDTQYFGPGTRLTVL.

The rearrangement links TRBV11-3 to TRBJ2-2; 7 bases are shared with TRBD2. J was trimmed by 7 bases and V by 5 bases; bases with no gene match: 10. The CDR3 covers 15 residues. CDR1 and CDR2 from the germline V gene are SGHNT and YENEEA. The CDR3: CASSAWGGDIGELFF. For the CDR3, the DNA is TGTGCCAGCAGCGCCTGGGGGGGGGATATCGGGGAGCTGTTTTTT.

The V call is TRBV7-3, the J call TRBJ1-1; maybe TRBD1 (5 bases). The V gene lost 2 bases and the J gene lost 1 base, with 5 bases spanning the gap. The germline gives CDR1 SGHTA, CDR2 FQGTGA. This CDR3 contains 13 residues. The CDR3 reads CASSLGANTEAFF. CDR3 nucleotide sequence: TGTGCCAGCAGCTTAGGGGCGAACACTGAAGCTTTCTTT.

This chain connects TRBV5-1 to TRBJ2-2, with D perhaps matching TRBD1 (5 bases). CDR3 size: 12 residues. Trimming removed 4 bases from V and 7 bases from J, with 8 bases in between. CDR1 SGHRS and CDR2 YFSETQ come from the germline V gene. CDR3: CASSADSGELFF. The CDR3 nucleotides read TGCGCCAGCAGCGCCGACAGCGGGGAGCTGTTTTTT.

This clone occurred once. CDR3 sequence: CASSNRGTSGGRNEQFF. For the CDR3, the DNA is TGTGCCAGCAGCAACCGCGGGACTAGCGGGGGGAGAAATGAGCAGTTCTTC. V gene TRBV9 combines with J gene TRBJ2-1; 15 nucleotides align to TRBD2. J was trimmed by 7 bases and V by 4 bases; bases with no gene match: 9. The CDR3 is 17 residues long. Germline assignment: CDR1 SGDLS and CDR2 YYNGEE.

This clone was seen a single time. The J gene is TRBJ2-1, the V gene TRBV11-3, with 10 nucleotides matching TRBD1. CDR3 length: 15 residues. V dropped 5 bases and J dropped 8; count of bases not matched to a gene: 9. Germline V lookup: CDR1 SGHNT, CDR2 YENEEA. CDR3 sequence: CASSPRQGAKDEQFF. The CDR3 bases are TGTGCCAGCAGCCCTAGACAGGGGGCAAAGGATGAGCAGTTCTTC.

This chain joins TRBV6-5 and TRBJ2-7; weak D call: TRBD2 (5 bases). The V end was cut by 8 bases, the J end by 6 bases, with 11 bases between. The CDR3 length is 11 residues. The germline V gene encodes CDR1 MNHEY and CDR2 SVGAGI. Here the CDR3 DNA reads TGTGCCAGCGCTCTGGGGAGCGAGCAGTACTTC. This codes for CASALGSEQYF.

CDR3 amino acids: CASKDLAGGYEQYF. CDR3 nucleotide sequence: TGCGCCAGCAAGGACTTAGCAGGGGGATACGAGCAGTACTTC. The chain couples TRBV5-1 to TRBJ2-7; TRBD1 agrees at 7 bases. V lost 6 bases to trimming and J lost 4 bases; unmatched junction nucleotides: 10. Germline values: CDR1 SGHRS, CDR2 YFSETQ. The CDR3 length is 14 residues.

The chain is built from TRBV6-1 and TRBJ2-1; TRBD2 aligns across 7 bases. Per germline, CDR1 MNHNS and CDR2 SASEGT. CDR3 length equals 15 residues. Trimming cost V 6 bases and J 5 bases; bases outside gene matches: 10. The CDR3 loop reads CASRMGGGLDNEQFF. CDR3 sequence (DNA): TGTGCCAGCAGAATGGGGGGGGGATTGGACAATGAGCAGTTCTTC.